This T cell receptor beta chain was identified in a study of blood T cell repertoires in COVID-19. Study context: Samples representing acute and convalescent COVID-19 were sourced from the United States, Italy and Spain. T cells, B-cell-depleted T cells, or PBMCs provided the cDNA or gDNA that served as material.

Germline loops: CDR1 SNHLY, CDR2 FYNNEI. The V and J ends lost 4 bases and 1 base, in that order; junction bases with no gene match: 5. The CDR3 contains 15 residues. Assay used: immunoSEQ multiplex PCR; TCRdb lists only in-frame clones, some missing. Among tens of thousands of clones listed, about 89% were seen once. This receptor was obtained from a man in his sixties or seventies with COVID-19, enrolled during active disease. Sequenced: peripheral blood. This rearrangement joins TRBV2 to TRBJ1-1; 8 positions match TRBD1. CDR3 bases: TGTGCCAGCAGTGCGGGCGGGACAGGGAACACTGAAGCTTTCTTT. It specifies CASSAGGTGNTEAFF.